This entry features one T cell receptor (beta chain) sequence. The data were obtained in a study of blood T cell repertoires in COVID-19. For the study at large: The analysed material was cDNA or gDNA that came from T cells, B-cell-depleted T cells, or PBMCs.

Sequencing used immunoSEQ multiplex PCR; TCRdb keeps in-frame clones, though not all of them. The repertoire holds about 140,000 clones, with approximately 85% as singletons. The V segment lost 8 bases and the J segment 3 bases; nucleotides outside the gene matches: 8. The CDR3 is 14 amino acids. Germline V gene data show CDR1 as MNHEY and CDR2 as SVGAGI. Sequencing was carried out using peripheral blood. The source of this sequence is a man in his forties or fifties with acute or convalescent COVID-19. The chain is built from TRBV6-5 and TRBJ2-7, with TRBD1 matching over 9 bases. The CDR3 protein is CASAFGTGIYEQYF. For the CDR3, the DNA is TGTGCCAGCGCATTCGGGACAGGGATCTACGAGCAGTACTTC.